The rows below give T cell receptor beta chains drawn from one sample of a study of blood T cell repertoires in COVID-19. Profiled with immunoSEQ multiplex PCR; TCRdb holds only in-frame clones, not every one. The sample has roughly 260,000 clones; more than 75% are singletons. The sequencing input was peripheral blood. These receptors originate from a woman aged 45 to 65 with acute or convalescent COVID-19. CDR3s include the opening cysteine and the closing phenylalanine or tryptophan. The D gene is left open where the match is weak. Clone size, where shown, is once, few, many, or a class for clones that have expanded.

v_gene	j_gene	abundance	d_gene	CDR3aa	CDR3nt
TRBV27	TRBJ1-5	once	TRBD1	CASSFQGGHQPQHF	TGTGCCAGCAGCTTCCAGGGGGGCCATCAGCCCCAGCATTTT
TRBV3-1/TRBV3-2	TRBJ2-1	.	TRBD2	CASSYLAGGSNEQFF	TGTGCCAGCAGCTACTTAGCGGGAGGCTCCAATGAGCAGTTCTTC
TRBV18	TRBJ2-7	.	.	CASSPQTRYEQYF	TGTGCCAGCTCACCCCAAACTCGCTACGAGCAGTACTTC
TRBV5-1	TRBJ2-3	.	TRBD2	CASSLERTSGDTQYF	TGCGCCAGCAGCTTGGAGCGGACTAGCGGGGATACGCAGTATTTT
TRBV18	TRBJ2-2	.	.	CASSPYPTGNTGELFF	TGTGCCAGCTCACCCTACCCGACAGGGAACACCGGGGAGCTGTTTTTT
TRBV27	TRBJ2-1	few	TRBD2	CASKKGAEGLADQLAYNEQFF	TGTGCCAGCAAAAAGGGGGCAGAGGGACTAGCGGATCAACTCGCCTACAATGAGCAGTTCTTC
TRBV7-9	TRBJ2-7	.	.	CASSLVGTYEQYF	TGTGCCAGCAGCTTAGTGGGCACCTACGAGCAGTACTTC
TRBV18	TRBJ2-7	.	TRBD1	CASSPPTGQGADEQYF	TGTGCCAGCTCACCACCCACGGGACAGGGGGCGGACGAGCAGTACTTC
TRBV5-4	TRBJ2-3	.	TRBD1	CASSFRQGADTQYF	TGTGCCAGCAGCTTCAGACAGGGGGCAGATACGCAGTATTTT
TRBV7-3	TRBJ2-1	.	TRBD2	CASSPPGGRGNEQFF	TGTGCCAGCAGCCCCCCGGGAGGACGCGGCAATGAGCAGTTCTTC
TRBV20-1	TRBJ1-2	.	TRBD1	CSASRPTGGQIYGYTF	TGCAGTGCTAGTCGACCCACAGGGGGACAGATATATGGCTACACCTTC
TRBV7-9	TRBJ2-3	.	.	CASSLSVLGGASTDTQYF	TGTGCCAGCAGCTTAAGTGTTCTAGGGGGAGCTAGCACAGATACGCAGTATTTT
TRBV18	TRBJ2-7	.	.	CASSLPGFEQYF	TGTGCCAGCTCCCTCCCAGGGTTCGAGCAGTACTTC
TRBV30	TRBJ1-6	.	TRBD1	CAWSALQGPTLHF	TGTGCCTGGAGTGCCTTACAGGGGCCGACCCTCCACTTT
TRBV5-1	TRBJ1-2	once	TRBD1	CASSSGQGGGYTF	TGCGCCAGCAGCTCCGGACAGGGTGGTGGCTACACCTTC
TRBV6-4	TRBJ2-3	.	.	CASSDRHEPRDTQYF	TGTGCCAGCAGTGACAGACACGAGCCGAGAGATACGCAGTATTTT
TRBV7-2	TRBJ2-3	.	.	CASSTPMRERGDTQYF	TGTGCCAGCAGCACCCCTATGAGGGAGAGAGGAGATACGCAGTATTTT
TRBV4-2	TRBJ2-1	.	.	CASSQPRPNRDSYNEQFF	TGTGCCAGCAGCCAACCCCGCCCGAACCGGGACTCCTACAATGAGCAGTTCTTC
TRBV19	TRBJ1-1	.	.	CASSIRRAAEAFF	TGTGCCAGTAGTATTAGGCGGGCGGCTGAAGCTTTCTTT
TRBV5-4	TRBJ2-1	.	TRBD2	CASSLGGLAGGPINEQFF	TGTGCCAGCAGCCTCGGGGGACTAGCGGGAGGGCCGATCAATGAGCAGTTCTTC
TRBV9	TRBJ2-5	.	.	CASSVGEIQETQYF	TGTGCCAGCAGCGTAGGGGAGATCCAAGAGACCCAGTACTTC
TRBV19	TRBJ2-5	.	TRBD1	CASSKDRGEAQYF	TGTGCCAGTAGCAAAGACAGGGGTGAGGCCCAGTACTTC
TRBV28	TRBJ1-1	few	TRBD1	CASSSTGTGQNTEAFF	TGTGCCAGCAGTTCGACAGGGACCGGGCAAAACACTGAAGCTTTCTTT
TRBV19	TRBJ2-1	.	.	CASSIRRAYNEQFF	TGTGCCAGTAGTATCCGCAGGGCCTACAATGAGCAGTTCTTC
TRBV10-1	TRBJ2-7	.	.	CASWIVYRRKIYEQYF	TGCGCCAGCTGGATCGTGTACAGGCGAAAAATCTACGAGCAGTACTTC
TRBV28	TRBJ2-7	.	TRBD1	CASSSQGRPIYEQYF	TGTGCCAGCAGCTCACAGGGGCGACCTATCTACGAGCAGTACTTC
TRBV10-3	TRBJ2-3	once	.	CAISGGGATDTQYF	TGTGCCATCAGTGGGGGGGGCGCCACAGATACGCAGTATTTT
TRBV29-1	TRBJ1-2	once	.	CSVVGVTYAGYTF	TGCAGCGTTGTAGGAGTTACCTATGCGGGCTACACCTTC
TRBV2	TRBJ2-2	.	TRBD1	CASSGPTDRGFTGELFF	TGTGCCAGCAGTGGACCGACTGACAGGGGGTTCACCGGGGAGCTGTTTTTT
TRBV7-2	TRBJ2-7	.	TRBD2	CASSPGLAGAYEQYF	TGTGCCAGCAGCCCAGGACTAGCGGGAGCTTACGAGCAGTACTTC
TRBV2	TRBJ1-1	.	.	CASCPGTFCAFF	TGTGCCAGCTGTCCAGGGACTTTTTGCGCTTTCTTT